This T cell receptor (beta chain) was retrieved from a study of T cell clonality in common variable immunodeficiency. Some clones are missing from TCRdb's copy, which holds only in-frame ones; the method was immunoSEQ multiplex PCR. The sample shows about 19,000 clones, none of them appearing just once. Study outcomes and limitations: Fewer deletions and N-nucleotide insertions were reportedly seen in common variable immunodeficiency TCR beta sequences.

Replacement immunoglobulin had been given to every CVID subject for at least one year. Comment on this clone: Its antigen remains unidentified. Read coverage stops 3 residues before the CDR3 terminus; the germline J gene supplies the remainder.

Per germline, CDR1 SGHVS and CDR2 FNYEAQ. Trimming cost V 2 bases and J 4 bases; bases outside gene matches: 11. The CDR3 has 18 amino acids. This TCR was recovered from a human donor with common variable immunodeficiency. Sequencing was carried out using peripheral blood mononuclear cells. This chain joins TRBV7-6 and TRBJ2-1, with 10 bases fitting TRBD2. The part of the CDR3 DNA that was read is TGTGCCAGCAGCTTACAGGTAGCGGGGGGAGAACTATACAATGAG. Protein product: CASSLQVAGGELYNE. The entire CDR3 protein is CASSLQVAGGELYNEQFF.